Shown below are 32 T cell receptor beta chains from a single sample sequenced in a study of blood T cells in healthy people across ages. The use of a sample-barcoded 5' primer and a J-beta primer mix characterized a second PCR of about 7 to 12 cycles. TCRdb recomputed calls from the 5' RACE reads with MiXCR, one row per CDR3 protein. The table has more than 800,000 distinct CDR3 sequences, 25% to 35% seen once; the top ten hold approximately 15%. The sample comprised blood. All receptors derive from a woman older than 75 in good health.

The table lists this clonotype with many counts. The gene calls are TRBV20-1 and TRBJ1-5; D unresolved. The V end lost 0 bases, the J end lost 0 bases, and 15 bases lay between the germline ends. This CDR3 has 17 residues. Germline loops: CDR1 DFQATT, CDR2 SNEGSKA (reference sequence). CDR3 sequence (DNA): TGCAGTGCTAGAGATGGCGGCGGGAGCTATAGCAATCAGCCCCAGCATTTT. Translation gives CSARDGGGSYSNQPQHF.

This clonotype was detected many times. V and J are TRBV7-2 and TRBJ2-5; tentatively, D is TRBD1 (6 bases). Trimming took off 5 bases at V and 5 bases at J, with 12 bases between the two ends. This CDR3 contains 13 residues. Germline lookup yields CDR1 SGHTA and CDR2 FQGNSA. CDR3 in amino acids: CASSLGQMETQYF. Written as DNA, the CDR3 is TGTGCCAGCAGCCTCGGACAGATGGAGACCCAGTACTTC.

There are many counts of this clonotype. This chain joins TRBV20-1 and TRBJ1-4, with D possibly matching TRBD1 (5 bases). The CDR3 extends over 12 amino acids. Trimming removed 3 bases at V and 7 bases at J, with 9 bases between. From germline, CDR1 is DFQATT and CDR2 SNEGSKA (reference sequence). CDR3 protein: CSARSGGEKLFF. In DNA form, the CDR3 reads TGCAGTGCTAGGAGCGGGGGTGAAAAACTGTTTTTT.

This clonotype was found many times. The chain joins TRBV6-6 to TRBJ2-3; D is perhaps TRBD2 (7 bases). The length of the CDR3 is 15 residues. Germline V gene data show CDR1 as MNHNY and CDR2 as SVGAGI (reference sequence). V lost 6 bases and J 4 bases, leaving 17 bases between the germline ends. CDR3 sequence reads: CASRARGGSADTQYF. DNA of the CDR3: TGTGCCAGCAGAGCGAGGGGGGGAAGCGCAGATACGCAGTATTTT.

This clonotype was seen many times. The chain recombines TRBV29-1 with TRBJ2-7; the D is unclear. Per the germline V gene, CDR1 is SQVTM and CDR2 is ANQGSEA. The CDR3 totals 11 residues. Trimming stripped 5 bases from V and 5 bases from J, with 10 bases between. This CDR3 is CSVQRVDEQYF. The CDR3 DNA follows: TGCAGCGTTCAACGGGTCGACGAGCAGTACTTC.

This chain links TRBV7-9 with TRBJ2-2, with D possibly being TRBD1 (6 bases). Trimming shortened V by 1 base and J by 4 bases, and 10 bases separated the two germline ends. The length of the CDR3 is 15 residues. Germline CDR1 and CDR2: SEHNR and FQNEAQ (reference sequence). In nucleotides, the CDR3 is TGTGCCAGCAGCTTAGAGGGACAAGCCACCGGGGAGCTGTTTTTT. Its translation: CASSLEGQATGELFF. Using reference TRBV7-9 and TRBJ2-2 for the parts outside the CDR3, the full variable domain is DTGVSQNPRHKITKRGQNVTFRCDPISEHNRLYWYRQTLGQGPEFLTYFQNEAQLEKSRLLSDRFSAERPKGSFSTLEIQRTEQGDSAMYLCASSLEGQATGELFFGEGSRLTVL.

Of note for this clonotype: This may stem from a read error, because a much larger clone lies one nucleotide away. The V and J genes are TRBV7-2 and TRBJ2-3, with 9 bases fitting TRBD2. V shed 3 bases and J 8 bases; nucleotides not matched to a gene: 15. Looked up from germline, CDR1 is SGHTA and CDR2 is FQGNSA. CDR3 size: 17 residues. The CDR3 DNA reads TGTGCCAGCAGCTTCTCCGGGACTAGCCATCGTTTGCGTACGCAGTATTTT. Translation: CASSFSGTSHRLRTQYF.

This clonotype was observed at least ten times. The chain combines TRBV29-1 with TRBJ1-1; 8 bases match TRBD1. Germline assignment: CDR1 SQVTM and CDR2 ANQGSEA. The junction had 11 bases not matched to a gene; V was cut back by 5 bases and J by 6 bases. The CDR3 is 14 residues long. This chain's CDR3 is CSVITRTGQAEAFF. The CDR3 region has the DNA TGCAGCGTTATAACAAGGACAGGGCAGGCTGAAGCTTTCTTT.

A word on this clonotype: This may arise from a read error, as a much more abundant clone is one base away. This chain connects TRBV10-3 to TRBJ2-7; D is perhaps TRBD2 (6 bases). Trimming removed 6 bases at V and 5 bases at J, with 14 bases between. Germline V gives CDR1 ENHRY, CDR2 SYGVKD. The CDR3 contains 13 residues. CDR3 sequence reads: CAIRGEAGHEQYF. DNA of the CDR3: TGTGCCATCAGAGGGGAGGCCGGCCACGAGCAGTACTTC.

The sample holds many counts of this clonotype. J is TRBJ2-1 and V is TRBV11-2; 12 bases fit TRBD2. CDR3 size: 14 residues. Germline CDR1 SGHAT, CDR2 FQNNGV. V was pared by 4 bases and J by 7 bases, with 2 bases of the junction left unmatched. DNA for the CDR3: TGTGCCAGCAGCTCGACTAGCGGGGGAAATGAGCAGTTCTTC. Its translation: CASSSTSGGNEQFF.

The chain links TRBV13 to TRBJ2-3, with TRBD1 identical over 10 bases. CDR1 PRHDT and CDR2 FYEKMQ come from the germline V gene (reference sequence). With V trimmed by 3 bases and J by 4 bases, 4 bases remained unmatched. This CDR3 spans 15 amino acids. The CDR3 region is CASSFRDRGADTQYF. CDR3 nucleotides: TGTGCCAGCAGCTTCCGGGACAGGGGCGCAGATACGCAGTATTTT.

The chain carries TRBV2 and TRBJ1-4; D is perhaps TRBD1 (5 bases). V was clipped by 2 bases and J by 13 bases, with 8 bases between them. Germline V lookup: CDR1 SNHLY, CDR2 FYNNEI. CDR3 length: 11 amino acids. CDR3 nucleotides: TGTGCCAGCAGTGAATATAGGGGACTGTTTTTT. Its translation: CASSEYRGLFF.

The CDR3 DNA is TGTGCCAGCAGCTCTCGAGCCCGGGAGCTGTTTTTT. It specifies CASSSRARELFF. The chain joins TRBV7-2 to TRBJ2-2; D is unclear. Trimming took off 4 bases at V and 9 bases at J, with 9 bases between the two ends. The V gene's germline CDR1 is SGHTA and CDR2 FQGNSA. The CDR3 consists of 12 residues.

This clonotype was counted at least ten times. The rearrangement links TRBV27 to TRBJ2-3; no clear D gene. Trimming removed 5 bases from V and 6 bases from J, with 12 bases in between. Germline V gives CDR1 MNHEY, CDR2 SMNVEV (reference sequence). The length of the CDR3 is 13 residues. This chain's CDR3 is CASSPFGMDTQYF. Here the CDR3 DNA reads TGTGCCAGCAGTCCCTTCGGAATGGATACGCAGTATTTT.

The rearrangement uses TRBV4-3 and TRBJ2-2, with a tentative D call TRBD2 (7 bases). Trimming removed 0 bases at V and 8 bases at J, with 10 bases between. This CDR3 comprises 14 residues. The germline CDR1 and CDR2 sequences are LGHNA and YSLEER. For the CDR3, the DNA is TGCGCCAGCAGCCAAGATCGGGGGGCTGGGGAGCTGTTTTTT. Translated: CASSQDRGAGELFF.

The chain recombines TRBV6-2 or TRBV6-3 with TRBJ1-5; D may be TRBD1 (6 bases). Trimming left V 7 bases short and J 0 bases short, with 16 bases between. This CDR3 comprises 16 residues. Germline V gene sequence: CDR1 MNHEY, CDR2 SVGEGT. The CDR3 DNA follows: TGTGCCAGCAAGGAGGGGGGATTTGGTAGCAATCAGCCCCAGCATTTT. Its protein is CASKEGGFGSNQPQHF.

This clonotype was observed at least ten times. The chain employs TRBV20-1 and TRBJ2-1; 8 bases are a match to TRBD1. The J segment lost 2 bases and the V segment lost 5 bases, leaving 20 bases of the junction unmatched. Germline-derived CDR1 and CDR2 are DFQATT and SNEGSKA (reference sequence). The CDR3 is 19 amino acids. CDR3 region: CSAHSSRRQGIRAYNEQFF. CDR3 DNA sequence: TGCAGTGCTCATTCGTCCCGTAGACAGGGGATAAGAGCCTACAATGAGCAGTTCTTC.

This clonotype was counted ten times or more. The genes are TRBV20-1 and TRBJ2-7; 7 nucleotides agree with TRBD1. CDR1 DFQATT and CDR2 SNEGSKA come from the germline V gene (reference sequence). This CDR3 contains 13 residues. This chain's CDR3 is CRGIGTAAWEQYF. The CDR3 DNA sequence: TGCAGGGGAATAGGGACAGCGGCATGGGAGCAGTACTTC.

Remarks on this clonotype: This may arise from a read error, as a much more abundant clone is one base away. This chain joins TRBV20-1 and TRBJ2-5; no clear D. The CDR3 spans 13 residues. Germline CDR1 DFQATT, CDR2 SNEGSKA (reference sequence). Trimming took 0 bases from V and 11 from J, leaving 16 bases between them. The CDR3 loop reads CSARDRVYVEQYF. The DNA of the CDR3 is TGCAGTGCTAGAGATAGGGTGTACGTTGAGCAGTACTTC.

This CDR3 reads CASSLSGRAYVDEQFF. The CDR3 DNA is TGTGCCAGCAGTCTTAGCGGGAGGGCCTATGTAGATGAGCAGTTCTTC. The chain carries TRBV12-3 or TRBV12-4 and TRBJ2-1; TRBD2 matches 11 bases. Trimming took 5 bases from V and 8 from J; bases not matched to a gene: 11. This CDR3 is built from 16 residues.

This clonotype has only a few counts. V is TRBV11-1 and J is TRBJ2-5; either TRBD1 or TRBD2 may fit D (5 bases each). V was shortened by 6 bases and J by 2 bases, with 16 bases between the two germline ends. Germline V gene sequence: CDR1 SGHAT, CDR2 FQDESV (reference sequence). This CDR3 comprises 15 residues. The CDR3 DNA reads as TGTGCCAGCAGTCATTCCGGGACCACACAAGAGACCCAGTACTTC. Its protein product is CASSHSGTTQETQYF.

This clonotype was recorded many times. The V gene is TRBV6-2 or TRBV6-3, the J gene TRBJ2-5, with D perhaps matching TRBD1 or TRBD2 (5 bases each). The J call may be mistaken, given a closer DNA end match to TRBJ2-7. Germline CDR1 is MNHEY and CDR2 is SVGEGT. CDR3 size: 14 residues. The CDR3 DNA reads TGTGCCAGCAGTTTTTCGACAGTGGGGGACGAGCAGTACTTC. The encoded protein is CASSFSTVGDEQYF.

As for this clonotype: One end of the junction does not line up with germline, which may come from a read error. The chain employs TRBV18 and TRBJ1-2; no clear D. Germline V gives CDR1 KGHSH, CDR2 LQKENI. This CDR3 spans 13 amino acids. CDR3 sequence reads: CTSSPQRDYGYTF. The CDR3 DNA sequence: TGTACCAGCTCACCCCAAAGGGACTATGGCTACACCTTC.

This chain connects TRBV6-1 to TRBJ2-1, with a tentative D call TRBD1 (5 bases). V was clipped by 1 base and J by 0 bases, with 16 bases between them. This CDR3 region has 18 residues. Per the germline V gene, CDR1 is MNHNS and CDR2 is SASEGT. The CDR3 bases are TGTGCCAGCAGTGAAGTTTATGGGGCAGCAAGCTCCTACAATGAGCAGTTCTTC. It specifies CASSEVYGAASSYNEQFF.

About this clonotype itself: The junction departs from the called germline gene at one end, perhaps through a read error. The chain couples TRBV12-3 or TRBV12-4 to TRBJ2-3; the match to TRBD2 covers 10 bases. CDR3 length: 16 residues. CDR3 nucleotide sequence: TGTGCCAGCAGCATAGGGAGCGGGGGGGCCACAGATGCGCAGTATTTT. Translated, it gives CASSIGSGGATDAQYF.

This clonotype was observed at least ten times. The J gene is TRBJ2-4, the V gene TRBV3-1; 7 bases match TRBD1. Germline V gene data show CDR1 as LGHDT and CDR2 as YNNKEL (reference sequence). The CDR3 consists of 17 residues. Trimming removed 0 bases from V and 7 bases from J; junction bases left unmatched: 12. The CDR3 coding sequence is TGTGCCAGCAGCCAAGATCCGGGACAGAAGTTCGGGAACATTCAGTACTTC. Translating it yields CASSQDPGQKFGNIQYF.

The J gene is TRBJ1-1, the V gene TRBV6-2 or TRBV6-3, with TRBD1 identical over 12 bases. The V and J ends lost 7 bases and 5 bases, in that order; junction bases with no gene match: 5. Germline assignment: CDR1 MNHEY and CDR2 SVGEGT. This CDR3 spans 14 amino acids. The CDR3 here is CASKPGQGATEAFF. In DNA, the CDR3 is TGTGCCAGCAAACCGGGACAGGGGGCGACTGAAGCTTTCTTT.

This clonotype appeared many times. V and J are TRBV6-5 and TRBJ2-3; D possibly corresponds to TRBD1 (5 bases). The V end lost 0 bases, the J end lost 2 bases, and 9 bases lay between the germline ends. Germline values: CDR1 MNHEY, CDR2 SVGAGI. This CDR3 has 15 residues. In DNA, the CDR3 is TGTGCCAGCAGTTACTCAGCAGGGATCACAGATACGCAGTATTTT. This encodes CASSYSAGITDTQYF.

About this clonotype itself: This may arise from a read error, as a much more abundant clone is one base away. This chain connects TRBV4-3 to TRBJ1-6; D not certain. Germline loops: CDR1 LGHNA, CDR2 YSLEER. The CDR3 length is 15 residues. In DNA, the CDR3 is TGCGCCAGCAGCCAAGAGTCGTCCTTAATTTCACCCCTCCCCTTT. Its translation: CASSQESSLISPLPF.

On this clonotype: The junction and the germline gene differ at one end; a read error may be behind it. The rearrangement uses TRBV7-6 and TRBJ2-1, with 11 nucleotides matching TRBD2. From germline, CDR1 is SGHVS and CDR2 FNYEAQ. This CDR3 has 16 residues. CDR3 residues: CASSSGLAGARGEQFF. The CDR3 nucleotides are TGCGCCAGCAGCTCCGGACTAGCGGGTGCACGAGGGGAGCAGTTCTTC.

This clonotype has more than one count but fewer than ten. V and J are TRBV20-1 and TRBJ2-3; weak D call: TRBD1 (7 bases). Germline CDR1 reads DFQATT; CDR2 reads SNEGSKA (reference sequence). Between the trimmed V and J ends, which lost 5 bases and 4 bases, there was a span of 28 bases. The CDR3 contains 18 residues. The CDR3 here is CSAAGQWGTAVRADTQYF. The DNA for the CDR3 is TGCAGTGCTGCGGGACAGTGGGGCACGGCAGTTCGGGCAGATACGCAGTATTTT.

This clonotype was observed many times. CDR3 in DNA: TGCAGTGCCAAGAGACAGGGTCTGATGACCCAGTACTTC. It translates to CSAKRQGLMTQYF. This chain links TRBV20-1 with TRBJ2-5, with 7 bases identical to TRBD1. The CDR3 is 13 residues long. Germline V CDR1 and CDR2: DFQATT, SNEGSKA (reference sequence). V lost 6 bases, J lost 7 bases, and 11 bases stayed unmatched.